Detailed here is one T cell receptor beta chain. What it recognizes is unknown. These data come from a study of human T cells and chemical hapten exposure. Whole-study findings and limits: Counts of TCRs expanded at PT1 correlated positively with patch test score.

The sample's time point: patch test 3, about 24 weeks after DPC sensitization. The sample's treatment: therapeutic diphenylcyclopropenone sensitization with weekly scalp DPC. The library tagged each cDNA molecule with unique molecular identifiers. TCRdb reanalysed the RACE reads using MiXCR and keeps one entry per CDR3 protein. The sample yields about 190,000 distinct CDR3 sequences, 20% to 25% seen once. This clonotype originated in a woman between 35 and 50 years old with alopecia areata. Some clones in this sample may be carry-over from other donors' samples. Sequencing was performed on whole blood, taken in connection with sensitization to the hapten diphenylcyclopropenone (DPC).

The CDR3 protein is CSASMQPGNTIYF. The CDR3 nucleotides read TGCAGTGCTAGCATGCAACCTGGAAACACCATATATTTT. The chain combines TRBV20-1 with TRBJ1-3, with D hard to call. Germline lookup yields CDR1 DFQATT and CDR2 SNEGSKA (reference sequence). V was trimmed by 3 bases and J by 2 bases, leaving 8 bases between them. The CDR3 spans 13 residues.